One TCR beta chain is described in this entry. The antigen remains undetermined. This CDR3 contains 15 residues. V dropped 8 bases and J dropped 5; count of bases not matched to a gene: 14. Looked up from germline, CDR1 is MDHEN and CDR2 is SYDVKM. A multiplex PCR was run with 60 Vbeta primers and 13 Jbeta primers. The table came from immunoSEQ multiplex PCR; TCRdb's copy has only in-frame clones and leaves some out. The table for this sample gives 100,000 to 150,000 clones. The data originate from a study of cytomegalovirus exposure and HLA in healthy donors. Study-level background: In an early release, HLA-typed donors contributed some 88 million unique TCR sequences. General observations from the study: A later look showed TCR association rates differing by HLA locus, highest for DRB1 and lowest for HLA-C. The study recorded 164 TCR beta chains that were cytomegalovirus-associated.

Sequenced material: PBMCs. The chain has TRBV28 and TRBJ2-7; TRBD1 agrees at 8 bases. The clonotype comes from a man in his forties or fifties in good health and CMV-seronegative. The CDR3 sequence: CASSTPGQVIHEQYF. The CDR3 coding sequence is TGTGCCAGCTCAACACCGGGACAGGTCATCCACGAGCAGTACTTC.